The 24 T cell receptor beta chains presented below share a single source sample, sequenced in a study of T cell responses to AZD1222 COVID-19 vaccine (dated by TCRdb to about 2021). This sample's time point label indicates: baseline before first vaccination. The receptor library was made with the immunoSEQ multiplex PCR assay. Sourced from immuneACCESS, this table was stored by TCRdb with only in-frame sequences that have V and J called. A share of the clones is absent; for the studies checked, an unresolved V gene accounts for under half, and the remainder has no known explanation. The sample has some 130,000 clones on record, roughly 90% of them singletons. About 6% of the sample is taken by the ten largest. The starting material was peripheral blood, obtained on day 0 of AZD1222 vaccination. The receptors come from an adult in good health.

The chain links TRBV6-1 to TRBJ1-2; possible D gene TRBD1, 6 bases. Germline V gene lookup returns CDR1 MNHNS and CDR2 SASEGT. This CDR3 region has 17 residues. Deletions cut 0 bases from V and 5 bases from J, with 19 bases between. CDR3 DNA sequence: TGTGCCAGCAGTGAAGCTTGGACAAGGGGGGGTCAATATGGCTACACCTTC. It encodes CASSEAWTRGGQYGYTF.

CDR3 region: CASSSIMGPQGVMGYTF. In DNA, the CDR3 is TGTGCCAGCAGCTCGATCATGGGACCACAGGGGGTAATGGGCTACACCTTC. The V call is TRBV5-8, the J call TRBJ1-2; 8 bases align to TRBD1. The CDR3 covers 17 residues. Germline V gives CDR1 SGHTS, CDR2 YDEGEE. V dropped 3 bases and J dropped 8; count of bases not matched to a gene: 18. The variable domain in full, with the rest retrieved from reference TRBV5-8 and TRBJ1-2, is EAGVTQSPTHLIKTRGQQATLRCSPISGHTSVYWYQQALGLGLQFLLWYDEGEERNRGNFPPRFSGRQFPNYSSELNVNALELEDSALYLCASSSIMGPQGVMGYTFGSGTRLTVV.

Turning to this clone: Within the sample, other DNA sequences also encode this same CDR3. The DNA for the CDR3 is TGTGCCAGCAGCACGGGACAGGGATACACTGAAGCTTTCTTT. This gives the protein CASSTGQGYTEAFF. J is TRBJ1-1 and V is TRBV7-8; 9 positions agree with TRBD1. Germline CDR1 is SGHVS and CDR2 is FQNEAQ. The CDR3 spans 14 residues. Germline trimming cut 5 bases from V and 3 bases from J; bases unmatched to any gene: 4.

CDR3 region: CASSLGTAYNSPLHF. In DNA, the CDR3 is TGTGCCAGCAGCCTCGGGACAGCCTATAATTCACCCCTCCACTTT. This chain links TRBV11-1 with TRBJ1-6; 7 positions agree with TRBD1. The germline V gene has CDR1 SGHAT and CDR2 FQDESV (reference sequence). V lost 5 bases, J lost 2 bases, and 3 bases stayed unmatched. The CDR3 loop spans 15 amino acids.

The chain is built from TRBV3-1 (or the pseudogene TRBV3-2) and TRBJ1-1; a weak D match, TRBD1 (5 bases). The CDR3 runs 14 residues. The germline V gene has CDR1 LGHDT and CDR2 YNNKEL (reference sequence). V lost 5 bases and J lost 3, with 13 bases in between. CDR3 in amino acids: CASSSRRGDTEAFF. CDR3 DNA: TGTGCCAGCAGCTCTCGACGGGGGGACACTGAAGCTTTCTTT.

This clone was seen a single time. The CDR3 is CASAGSRAKNIQYF. The CDR3 nucleotides read TGTGCCAGTGCCGGGTCCCGGGCCAAAAACATTCAGTACTTC. The chain employs TRBV6-5 and TRBJ2-4, with D unresolved. Germline values: CDR1 MNHEY, CDR2 SVGAGI. With 9 bases removed from V and 1 base from J, the gap between germline ends came to 13 bases. This CDR3 is built from 14 residues.

V and J are TRBV13 and TRBJ1-6, with 7 bases fitting TRBD1. V dropped 3 bases and J dropped 11; count of bases not matched to a gene: 10. Germline V gene data show CDR1 as PRHDT and CDR2 as FYEKMQ (reference sequence). The CDR3 totals 15 residues. The CDR3 bases are TGTGCCAGCAGCTTTTCCCCGGGACAGAGTCCACCCCTCCACTTT. Amino acids: CASSFSPGQSPPLHF.

The J gene is TRBJ2-5, the V gene TRBV7-2; D remains ambiguous. Germline V gene lookup returns CDR1 SGHTA and CDR2 FQGNSA. V was pared by 8 bases and J by 9 bases, with 10 bases between. The CDR3 totals 10 residues. The CDR3 coding sequence is TGTGCCAGCCTTAGTGGGGCCCAGTACTTC. Its protein is CASLSGAQYF.

The rearrangement joins TRBV30 to TRBJ1-5; tentative D call: TRBD1 (5 bases). The CDR3 is made up of 12 amino acids. Germline CDR1 is GTSNPN and CDR2 is SVGIG (reference sequence). V dropped 0 bases and J dropped 10 bases, with 10 bases sitting between them. CDR3 residues: CAWSVVRGPQHF. CDR3 coding DNA: TGTGCCTGGAGTGTGGTACGGGGCCCCCAGCATTTT.

The chain combines TRBV6-2 or TRBV6-3 with TRBJ1-4; TRBD1 might be the D (6 bases). This CDR3 region has 12 residues. Germline CDR1 reads MNHEY; CDR2 reads SVGEGT. V was trimmed by 5 bases and J by 15 bases, leaving 16 bases between them. The CDR3, as DNA: TGTGCCAGCAGTGACCCACAGGGCAAGGTGTTTTTT. This sequence encodes CASSDPQGKVFF.

This chain connects TRBV5-4 to TRBJ1-2; D unresolved. CDR3 length: 13 amino acids. V dropped 2 bases and J dropped 5 bases, with 10 bases sitting between them. Germline values: CDR1 SGHNT, CDR2 YYREEE (reference sequence). The CDR3 DNA is TGTGCCAGCAGCTTTGGGCAGAATTATGGCTACACCTTC. It encodes CASSFGQNYGYTF.

Many counts were recorded for this clone. V and J are TRBV5-4 and TRBJ1-2; possible D gene TRBD1, 5 bases. This CDR3 has 15 residues. Germline lookup yields CDR1 SGHNT and CDR2 YYREEE (reference sequence). V was clipped by 0 bases and J by 4 bases, with 13 bases between them. The CDR3 nucleotides are TGTGCCAGCAGCTTGGCTGTGACAGCTATCTATGGCTACACCTTC. It specifies CASSLAVTAIYGYTF.

Points on this clone: Other DNA sequences in this sample translate to the same CDR3. This chain links TRBV9 with TRBJ1-1; maybe TRBD1 (5 bases). V was shortened by 0 bases and J by 3 bases, with 6 bases between the two germline ends. Per germline, CDR1 SGDLS and CDR2 YYNGEE. There are 13 residues in the CDR3. This chain's CDR3 is CASSVEGHTEAFF. The CDR3 DNA sequence: TGTGCCAGCAGCGTAGAGGGACACACTGAAGCTTTCTTT.

This chain connects TRBV5-4 to TRBJ2-1; D is uncertain. V lost 0 bases to trimming and J lost 7 bases, with 11 bases between them. The CDR3 runs 14 residues. Germline V gene lookup returns CDR1 SGHNT and CDR2 YYREEE (reference sequence). The DNA of the CDR3 is TGTGCCAGCAGCTTGGAGGGCAGCCGGAATGAGCAGTTCTTC. Translation: CASSLEGSRNEQFF. The complete variable domain, with remaining parts taken from reference TRBV5-4 and TRBJ2-1, reads ETGVTQSPTHLIKTRGQQVTLRCSSQSGHNTVSWYQQALGQGPQFIFQYYREEENGRGNFPPRFSGLQFPNYSSELNVNALELDDSALYLCASSLEGSRNEQFFGPGTRLTVL.

This chain connects TRBV11-2 to TRBJ1-1, with 9 bases that match TRBD1. Unmatched junction bases numbered 2, after V lost 8 bases and J lost 1 base. The CDR3 sequence is 13 residues long. CDR1 and CDR2 from the germline V gene are SGHAT and FQNNGV. The CDR3 loop is CASLTGGNTEAFF. The CDR3 nucleotides read TGTGCCAGCCTGACAGGGGGGAACACTGAAGCTTTCTTT.

J is TRBJ1-4 and V is TRBV6-5; unclear D gene. The V and J ends lost 5 bases and 4 bases respectively, with 11 bases between them. The CDR3 spans 14 residues. CDR1 is MNHEY, CDR2 SVGAGI, per germline. CDR3 residues: CASSPRHFNEKLFF. The CDR3 coding sequence is TGTGCCAGCAGTCCCCGACACTTTAATGAAAAACTGTTTTTT.

The chain has TRBV27 and TRBJ2-1, with unresolved D. Germline CDR1 reads MNHEY; CDR2 reads SMNVEV (reference sequence). This CDR3 comprises 15 residues. Trimming removed 4 bases from V and 4 bases from J, with 14 bases in between. Here the CDR3 reads CASSSLYSSYNEQFF. CDR3 sequence (DNA): TGTGCCAGCAGTTCACTATACTCCTCATACAATGAGCAGTTCTTC.

The chain couples TRBV4-3 to TRBJ1-5; no firm D call. Germline CDR1 and CDR2: LGHNA and YSLEER. The CDR3 covers 16 residues. Trimming took 0 bases from V and 0 from J, leaving 9 bases between them. The CDR3 spells CASSQDPQPSNQPQHF. For the CDR3, the DNA is TGCGCCAGCAGCCAAGATCCACAACCTAGCAATCAGCCCCAGCATTTT.

V and J are TRBV4-1 and TRBJ1-2; 9 positions match TRBD1. Looked up from germline, CDR1 is MGHRA and CDR2 is YSYEKL. Trimming cost V 0 bases and J 3 bases; bases outside gene matches: 8. This CDR3 contains 17 residues. The CDR3 DNA follows: TGCGCCAGCAGCCAAGATCAGTGGACAGGGGTGGACTATGGCTACACCTTC. Amino acids: CASSQDQWTGVDYGYTF.

The J gene is TRBJ1-1, the V gene TRBV10-1; D is perhaps TRBD1 (6 bases). Trimming took 2 bases from V and 5 from J, leaving 12 bases between them. CDR3 size: 14 residues. Germline V CDR1 and CDR2: WNHNN, SYGVQD (reference sequence). The CDR3 DNA follows: TGCGCCAGCAGTGAGGACAGGACGTGGACTGAAGCTTTCTTT. This codes for CASSEDRTWTEAFF.

This clone was seen only once. The rearrangement uses TRBV15 and TRBJ1-2; TRBD1 might be the D (6 bases). The CDR3 loop spans 18 amino acids. Trimming shortened V by 1 base and J by 4 bases, and 22 bases separated the two germline ends. Germline V gene sequence: CDR1 LNHNV, CDR2 YYDKDF (reference sequence). CDR3 residues: CATSRGTMNIGDTYGYTF. CDR3 in DNA: TGTGCCACCAGCAGAGGAACCATGAACATCGGGGACACCTATGGCTACACCTTC.

The V and J genes are TRBV10-3 and TRBJ2-5; tentatively, D is TRBD2 (6 bases). Between the trimmed V and J ends, which lost 11 bases and 2 bases, there was a span of 15 bases. CDR1 is ENHRY, CDR2 SYGVKD, per germline. This CDR3 contains 13 residues. CDR3 loop: CAVKGGTQETQYF. DNA of the CDR3: TGTGCCGTGAAGGGAGGTACTCAAGAGACCCAGTACTTC.

The rearrangement joins TRBV5-1 to TRBJ1-3; D unresolved. Trimming took 4 bases from V and 3 from J, leaving 11 bases between them. The CDR3 runs 14 residues. Germline V gene sequence: CDR1 SGHRS, CDR2 YFSETQ. CDR3 sequence reads: CASSPGNFGNTIYF. For the CDR3, the DNA is TGCGCCAGCAGCCCCGGGAATTTTGGAAACACCATATATTTT.

The gene calls are TRBV27 and TRBJ1-4; D is unclear. The germline V and J ends were trimmed by 5 bases and 7 bases, with 8 bases remaining between them. Looked up from germline, CDR1 is MNHEY and CDR2 is SMNVEV (reference sequence). This CDR3 region has 12 residues. CDR3 loop: CASSIDGEKLFF. As DNA, the CDR3 is TGTGCCAGCAGTATAGACGGTGAAAAACTGTTTTTT.